This T cell receptor (beta chain) derives from a study of early T cells in non-severe SARS-CoV-2 infection (dated by TCRdb to the early 2020s). In terms of the full investigation: Because TCR sequencing was done on bulk RNA from unsorted whole blood, the alpha and beta chains could not be paired.

The CDR3 runs 14 amino acids, cysteine and phenylalanine included. Kept here is only the CDR3 DNA, which spans 42 bases and is read in frame from base 1. The germline V gene yields SGHRS for CDR1 and YFSETQ for CDR2. At the junction V is shortened by 0 bases and J by 7 bases; bases outside the gene matches: 3. Broader findings and caveats from the paper: VDJdb matching was skewed toward anti-spike CD8 responses and likely underestimated virus-specific expansions, missing private and CD4 specificities.

This clonotype was observed many times. What this receptor recognizes is not known. No much larger clone exists at a distance of one base, and base qualities are not known. Receptor amplification or capture employed 5' RACE. Sequencer: NextSeq 500. In the TCR library protocol, unique molecular identifiers were attached to individual cDNA molecules to correct for PCR bias and sequencing error. Both TCR alpha and beta chains were sequenced, and tight co-correlation was observed between alpha and beta sequence abundances in each sample. The paper's data handling went like this. Decombinator V4 was used to annotate the V gene, J gene and CDR3 of the TCR sequences. Expanded TCRs were defined as changing significantly between any two time points under a Poisson model with p below 0.0001. TCR abundances were normalised to the total number of TCRs sequenced per sample and expressed as counts per million. MAIT TCRs were defined by TRAV1-2 paired with TRAJ12, TRAJ20 or TRAJ33, and iNKT TCRs by TRAV10 paired with TRAJ18. VDJdb, accessed 1 November 2021, was searched for CMV, EBV and SARS-CoV-2 annotated TCRs, excluding TCRs annotated for multiple antigens. Using fastp trimming at Q25 and MiXCR clonotype assembly, TCRdb reanalyzed the public sequencing data and kept in-frame beta chains. Entries are consolidated by CDR3 protein sequence, retaining the most common genes and DNA. TCRdb, not the authors, supplied the V and J calls. The sample table lists 53,000 or so distinct CDR3 sequences, about 7.4% of them with a count of one. The leading ten clones occupy 5.8% of the sample.

This was a case-control study nested in a cohort of healthcare workers in London, UK, who had nasopharyngeal swab PCR tests and blood samples taken every week. Between 23 and 31 March 2020, the week of the UK lockdown, healthcare workers were enrolled and then followed up weekly for as long as 16 weeks. The source material was whole blood. The clonotype comes from an adult who was a healthcare worker with PCR-confirmed SARS-CoV-2 infection or an uninfected control (not recorded which). This receptor chain uses TRBV5-1 and TRBJ1-1, with 10 bases aligning to TRBD1. Here the CDR3 is given as CASSLAGQGDEAFF. The nucleotides are TGCGCCAGCAGCTTGGCAGGACAGGGGGATGAAGCTTTCTTT.